The sequence of this T cell receptor (beta chain) was determined in a study of breast tumors, draining lymph nodes, adjacent tissues. Whole-study findings and limits: Luminal-like breast cancer showed significantly higher tumor–nontumor repertoire similarity than basal-like. The data were judged consistent with most tumor T cells coming from lymph node and expanding in tumor. That most tumor T cells come from lymph nodes remained unproven. Compared with lymph nodes, tumors were less diverse; compared with nontumor tissue, more.

Axillary draining lymph nodes of breast cancer patients supplied the node samples. Each CDR3 protein gets one entry after TCRdb re-called the multiplex PCR reads with MiXCR. The sample comprises 85,000 to 120,000 distinct CDR3 sequences, about 30% of which are singletons, and 5.5% to 6% rests with the top ten. In the case of this clonotype: Its antigen is unknown. Because the CDR3 is missing its conserved closing phenylalanine or tryptophan, this is likely a read error. No DNA is shown, since the ends of the CDR3 on it are uncertain; the CDR3 is the one TCRdb lists.

Germline V gene data show CDR1 as KGHDR and CDR2 as SFDVKD. Counting both end residues, the CDR3 totals 14 amino acids. The chain couples TRBV24-1 to TRBJ2-7; the D call in the table, TRBD2, was not verified against the DNA. Material: axillary lymph node tissue. The sequence was collected from a female donor with breast cancer. Some clones in this sample may be carry-over from other donors' samples. CDR3 sequence reads: CATSDPSGGEERTL.